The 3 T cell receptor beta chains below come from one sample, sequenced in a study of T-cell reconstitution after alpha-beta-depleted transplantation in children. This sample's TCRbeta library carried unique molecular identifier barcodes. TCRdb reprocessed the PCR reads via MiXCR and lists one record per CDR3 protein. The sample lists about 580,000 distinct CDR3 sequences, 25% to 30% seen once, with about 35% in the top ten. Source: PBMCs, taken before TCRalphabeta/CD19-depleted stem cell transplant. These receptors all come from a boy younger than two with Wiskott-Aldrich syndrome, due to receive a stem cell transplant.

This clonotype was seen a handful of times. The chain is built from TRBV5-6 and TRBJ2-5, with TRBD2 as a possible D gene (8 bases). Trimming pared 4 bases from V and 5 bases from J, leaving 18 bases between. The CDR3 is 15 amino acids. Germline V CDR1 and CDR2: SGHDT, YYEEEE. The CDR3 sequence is CASSRQGPGGETQYF. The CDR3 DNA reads TGTGCCAGCAGCAGACAGGGCCCGGGAGGGGAGACCCAGTACTTC.

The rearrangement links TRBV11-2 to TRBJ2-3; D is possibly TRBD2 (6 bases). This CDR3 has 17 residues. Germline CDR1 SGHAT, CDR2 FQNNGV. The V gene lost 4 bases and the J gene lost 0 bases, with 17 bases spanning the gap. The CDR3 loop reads CASSSSVGRGSTDTQYF. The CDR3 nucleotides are TGTGCCAGCAGCTCTAGTGTGGGGCGGGGTAGCACAGATACGCAGTATTTT.

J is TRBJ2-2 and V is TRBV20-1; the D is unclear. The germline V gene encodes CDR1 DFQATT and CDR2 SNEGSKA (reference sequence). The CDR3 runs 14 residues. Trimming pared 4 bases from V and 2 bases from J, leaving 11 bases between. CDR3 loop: CSAMGPTNTGELFF. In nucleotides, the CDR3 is TGCAGTGCTATGGGCCCCACTAACACCGGGGAGCTGTTTTTT.